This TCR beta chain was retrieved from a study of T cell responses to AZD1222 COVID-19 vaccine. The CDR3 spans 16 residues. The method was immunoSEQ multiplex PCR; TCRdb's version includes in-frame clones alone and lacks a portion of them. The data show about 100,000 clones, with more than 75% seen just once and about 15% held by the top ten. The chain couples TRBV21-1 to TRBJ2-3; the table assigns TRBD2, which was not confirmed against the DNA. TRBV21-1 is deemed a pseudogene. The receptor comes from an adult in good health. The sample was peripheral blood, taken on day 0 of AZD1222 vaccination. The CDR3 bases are TGTGCCAGCAGCAAAAAAAGCGGATTTGGCACAGATACGCAGTATTTT. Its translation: CASSKKSGFGTDTQYF.